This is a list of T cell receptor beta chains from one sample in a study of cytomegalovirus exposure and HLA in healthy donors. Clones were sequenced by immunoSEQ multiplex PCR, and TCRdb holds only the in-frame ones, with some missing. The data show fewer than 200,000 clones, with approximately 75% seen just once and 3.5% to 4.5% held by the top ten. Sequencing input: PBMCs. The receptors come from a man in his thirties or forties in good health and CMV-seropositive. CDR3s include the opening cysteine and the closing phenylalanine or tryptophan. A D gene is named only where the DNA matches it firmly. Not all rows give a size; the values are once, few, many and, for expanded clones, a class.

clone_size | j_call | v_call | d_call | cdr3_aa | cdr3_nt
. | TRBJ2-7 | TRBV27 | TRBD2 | CASSPNRPGLAGEYF | TGTGCCAGCAGTCCCAACAGACCGGGACTAGCGGGGGAGTACTTC
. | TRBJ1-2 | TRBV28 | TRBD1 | CASSFRGRGYTF | TGTGCCAGCAGTTTCAGGGGGCGCGGCTACACCTTC
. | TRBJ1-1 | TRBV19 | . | CASSILEGMNTEAFF | TGTGCCAGTAGTATTCTCGAGGGAATGAACACTGAAGCTTTCTTT
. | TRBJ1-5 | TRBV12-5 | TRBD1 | CASGNDRGQGNQPQHF | TGTGCTAGTGGTAATGACAGGGGGCAGGGCAATCAGCCCCAGCATTTT
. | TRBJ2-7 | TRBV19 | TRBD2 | CASSLERGAPYEQYF | TGTGCCAGTAGTTTGGAGCGGGGGGCACCCTACGAGCAGTACTTC
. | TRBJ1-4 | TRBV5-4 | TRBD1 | CASSLDRGDEKLFF | TGTGCCAGCAGCCTGGACAGGGGTGATGAAAAACTGTTTTTT
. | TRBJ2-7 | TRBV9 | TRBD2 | CASSVEASGDTVAVGYEQYF | TGTGCCAGCAGCGTAGAGGCTAGCGGGGACACAGTGGCAGTTGGCTACGAGCAGTACTTC
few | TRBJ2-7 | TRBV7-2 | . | CASSLGASSYEQYF | TGTGCCAGCAGCTTAGGAGCTAGCTCCTACGAGCAGTACTTC
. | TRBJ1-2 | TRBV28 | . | CASSSWQGRYGYTF | TGTGCCAGCAGCTCCTGGCAGGGTCGATATGGCTACACCTTC
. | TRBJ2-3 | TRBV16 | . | CASSQTQGYTDTQYF | TGTGCCAGCAGCCAAACTCAGGGGTACACAGATACGCAGTATTTT
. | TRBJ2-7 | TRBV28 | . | CASRERTPSYEQYF | TGTGCCAGCAGAGAGCGGACGCCCTCCTACGAGCAGTACTTC
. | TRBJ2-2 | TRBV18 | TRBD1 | CASSPGQGKDGELFF | TGTGCCAGCTCACCCGGACAGGGAAAGGACGGGGAGCTGTTTTTT
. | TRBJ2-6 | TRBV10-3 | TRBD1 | CAISSISGGGGANVLTF | TGTGCCATCAGTTCGATCTCAGGGGGCGGTGGGGCCAACGTCCTGACTTTC
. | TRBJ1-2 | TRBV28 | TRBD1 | CASGDPTGNYGYTF | TGTGCCAGCGGGGACCCGACAGGGAACTATGGCTACACCTTC
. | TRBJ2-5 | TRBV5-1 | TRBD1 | CASSVGTVQETQYF | TGCGCCAGCAGCGTCGGGACAGTACAAGAGACCCAGTACTTC
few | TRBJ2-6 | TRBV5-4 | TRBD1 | CASSRGQGAPIAGANVLTF | TGTGCCAGCAGCAGGGGACAGGGGGCTCCAATCGCTGGGGCCAACGTCCTGACTTTC
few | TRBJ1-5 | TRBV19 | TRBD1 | CASSIGTGHQPQHF | TGTGCCAGTAGTATAGGGACAGGGCATCAGCCCCAGCATTTT
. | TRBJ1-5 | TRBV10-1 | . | CARNPLGPGTPDNQPQHF | TGCGCCAGAAACCCCCTCGGGCCCGGGACACCAGACAATCAGCCCCAGCATTTT
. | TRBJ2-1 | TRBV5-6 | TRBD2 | CASSFNYRTSAYNEQFF | TGTGCCAGCAGCTTTAACTACCGGACTAGCGCTTACAATGAGCAGTTCTTC
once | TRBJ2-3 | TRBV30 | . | CAWSLLGLPGSDTQYF | TGTGCCTGGAGTCTCCTCGGACTCCCGGGGTCAGATACGCAGTATTTT
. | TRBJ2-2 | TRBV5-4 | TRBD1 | CASSDRGPGGELFF | TGTGCCAGCAGCGACAGGGGGCCAGGCGGGGAGCTGTTTTTT
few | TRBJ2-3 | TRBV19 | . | CAAGRQSTDTQYF | TGTGCCGCGGGAAGACAGAGCACAGATACGCAGTATTTT